One sample yielded the 20 T cell receptor beta chains listed below, sequenced in a study of cytotoxic CD8 clonotypes in ibrutinib-treated CLL. The method was immunoSEQ multiplex PCR; TCRdb's version includes in-frame clones alone and lacks a portion of them. This sample has fewer than 75,000 clones, with roughly 70% found just once. The specimen was PBMCs, collected after 12 months of ibrutinib treatment. These receptors were collected from a human donor with chronic lymphocytic leukemia.

The V call is TRBV30, the J call TRBJ2-1; D is ambiguous. V was cut by 3 bases and J by 0 bases, with 12 bases left in between. This CDR3 has 15 residues. CDR1 and CDR2 from the germline V gene are GTSNPN and SVGIG (reference sequence). The CDR3 is CAWSADRSSYNEQFF. The DNA for the CDR3 is TGTGCCTGGAGCGCTGACCGTAGCTCCTACAATGAGCAGTTCTTC.

The chain links TRBV7-9 to TRBJ1-2, with 10 bases identical to TRBD1. Trimming cost V 4 bases and J 0 bases; bases outside gene matches: 2. Germline CDR1 reads SEHNR; CDR2 reads FQNEAQ (reference sequence). The CDR3 is 15 amino acids. The CDR3 sequence: CASSSGQGANYGYTF. For the CDR3, the DNA is TGTGCCAGCAGCTCTGGACAGGGGGCTAACTATGGCTACACCTTC.

This chain uses TRBV15 with TRBJ2-7, with 7 bases aligning to TRBD2. Per the germline V gene, CDR1 is LNHNV and CDR2 is YYDKDF (reference sequence). The trim removed 3 bases at V and 6 bases at J, leaving 5 bases unmatched. The CDR3 covers 13 residues. The chain's CDR3 is CATSSAGVAEQYF. CDR3 coding DNA: TGTGCCACCAGCAGCGCGGGGGTCGCCGAGCAGTACTTC.

The chain uses TRBV6-5 and TRBJ2-7, with TRBD2 identical over 13 bases. V lost 8 bases, J lost 7 bases, and 11 bases stayed unmatched. The CDR3 runs 15 residues. The germline gives CDR1 MNHEY, CDR2 SVGAGI. The CDR3 here is CASWGLAGTSGEQYF. CDR3 coding DNA: TGTGCCAGCTGGGGACTAGCGGGAACCTCGGGAGAGCAGTACTTC.

V usage is TRBV2 and J usage is TRBJ2-7, with TRBD1 as a possible D gene (6 bases). Germline loops: CDR1 SNHLY, CDR2 FYNNEI. The length of the CDR3 is 14 residues. The V and J ends lost 5 bases and 5 bases respectively, with 16 bases between them. The CDR3 protein is CASSSVQGANEQYF. The CDR3 DNA reads as TGTGCCAGCAGTTCGGTACAGGGTGCCAACGAGCAGTACTTC. Full variable domain (rest looked up from reference TRBV2 and TRBJ2-7): EPEVTQTPSHQVTQMGQEVILRCVPISNHLYFYWYRQILGQKVEFLVSFYNNEISEKSEIFDDQFSVERPDGSNFTLKIRSTKLEDSAMYFCASSSVQGANEQYFGPGTRLTVT.

The rearrangement uses TRBV25-1 and TRBJ1-1, with 7 nucleotides matching TRBD1. Germline loops: CDR1 MGHDK, CDR2 SYGVNS. The CDR3 loop spans 14 amino acids. V dropped 4 bases and J dropped 4; count of bases not matched to a gene: 6. CDR3 sequence: CASSVGQTFTEAFF. In DNA form, the CDR3 reads TGTGCCAGCAGTGTGGGACAGACCTTCACTGAAGCTTTCTTT.

The chain uses TRBV5-6 and TRBJ2-1, with 7 bases lining up with TRBD2. The CDR3 is made up of 14 amino acids. V shed 2 bases, J shed 3 bases, and the junction held 2 bases outside the gene matches. The V gene's germline CDR1 is SGHDT and CDR2 YYEEEE. The CDR3 loop is CASSLAGLYNEQFF. DNA for the CDR3: TGTGCCAGCAGCTTAGCGGGGCTCTACAATGAGCAGTTCTTC.

In its sample, this clone was seen once. The genes are TRBV18 and TRBJ2-1, with 11 bases fitting TRBD2. In germline, CDR1 is KGHSH, CDR2 LQKENI. The length of the CDR3 is 22 residues. The V gene end was trimmed by 1 base and the J gene end by 0 bases; junction bases not matched to a gene: 17. CDR3 residues: CASSPRTPGTSGPLSSYNEQFF. CDR3 in DNA: TGTGCCAGCTCACCACGCACCCCTGGGACTAGCGGACCCTTGAGCTCCTACAATGAGCAGTTCTTC.

The chain uses TRBV30 and TRBJ2-3, with TRBD2 matching 8 bases. CDR3 size: 15 residues. The germline V gene encodes CDR1 GTSNPN and CDR2 SVGIG (reference sequence). Trimming took 4 bases from V and 5 from J; bases not matched to a gene: 11. CDR3 coding DNA: TGTGCCTGGAAGGCTGGTGCGGGACTAGTAGATACGCAGTATTTT. Residues: CAWKAGAGLVDTQYF.

The gene calls are TRBV11-1 and TRBJ1-6; D not resolved. The CDR3 extends over 13 amino acids. The germline gives CDR1 SGHAT, CDR2 FQDESV (reference sequence). The ends were cut back, 5 bases at V and 8 bases at J, with 10 bases in the middle. The CDR3: CASSNRGDSPLHF. The CDR3 coding sequence is TGTGCCAGCAGCAACCGGGGAGATTCACCCCTCCACTTT.

The V and J genes are TRBV7-3 and TRBJ2-5; 11 bases match TRBD2. The ends lost 5 bases at V and 4 bases at J; junction bases unmatched: 12. This CDR3 is built from 17 residues. The germline V gene encodes CDR1 SGHTA and CDR2 FQGTGA. In DNA, the CDR3 is TGTGCCAGCAGCCACGGTGGAAATAGCGGGAGGGGAGAGACCCAGTACTTC. Protein product: CASSHGGNSGRGETQYF.

The chain links TRBV2 to TRBJ1-4; D gene unclear. The V and J ends lost 8 bases and 3 bases respectively, with 10 bases between them. The CDR3 has 13 amino acids. Germline V gives CDR1 SNHLY, CDR2 FYNNEI. The CDR3 region has the DNA TGTGCCAGCTGCTACCGCCCTAATGAAAAACTGTTTTTT. Translation gives CASCYRPNEKLFF.

The rearrangement links TRBV27 to TRBJ2-5, with a possible D match to TRBD2 (6 bases). Germline V CDR1 and CDR2: MNHEY, SMNVEV (reference sequence). V shed 6 bases and J shed 3 bases, with 17 bases lying between them. This CDR3 comprises 15 residues. CDR3 residues: CASRGLRLAKETQYF. The CDR3 nucleotides read TGTGCCAGCAGGGGTCTTAGGCTAGCGAAAGAGACCCAGTACTTC.

This clone was seen only a few times. The CDR3, as DNA: TGTGCCAGCAGACTCGAGGGGGGAAGCAATCAGCCCCAGCATTTT. This encodes CASRLEGGSNQPQHF. The rearrangement uses TRBV27 and TRBJ1-5, with TRBD1 as a possible D gene (6 bases). Looked up from germline, CDR1 is MNHEY and CDR2 is SMNVEV (reference sequence). Trimming removed 6 bases from V and 1 base from J, with 13 bases in between. This CDR3 region has 15 residues.

The gene calls are TRBV6-4 and TRBJ2-5; no clear D gene. CDR3 length: 15 residues. Trimming cost V 4 bases and J 1 base, with 13 bases left between them. Per the germline V gene, CDR1 is MRHNA and CDR2 is SNTAGT. CDR3 nucleotide sequence: TGTGCCAGCAGTGTTTCTGGAAAACCCCAAGAGACCCAGTACTTC. Translation gives CASSVSGKPQETQYF.

J is TRBJ2-3 and V is TRBV20-1; D is unclear. Trimming stripped 7 bases from V and 5 bases from J, with 10 bases between. The CDR3 length is 11 residues. Germline V gene sequence: CDR1 DFQATT, CDR2 SNEGSKA (reference sequence). CDR3 nucleotide sequence: TGCAGTGAGGGAAAGCTAGATACGCAGTATTTT. Translated, it gives CSEGKLDTQYF.

This clone was detected only once. V is TRBV4-3 and J is TRBJ2-1, with D perhaps matching TRBD1 (5 bases). The germline V and J ends were trimmed by 3 bases and 0 bases, with 15 bases remaining between them. Germline V gene data show CDR1 as LGHNA and CDR2 as YSLEER. This CDR3 is 17 amino acids long. CDR3 sequence: CASSHSQGFNSYNEQFF. The DNA for the CDR3 is TGCGCCAGCAGCCACAGCCAGGGCTTTAACTCCTACAATGAGCAGTTCTTC.

The V call is TRBV5-4, the J call TRBJ2-3; D is perhaps TRBD2 (6 bases). The ends were cut back, 4 bases at V and 1 base at J, with 16 bases in the middle. The length of the CDR3 is 16 residues. Germline CDR1 reads SGHNT; CDR2 reads YYREEE (reference sequence). CDR3 in DNA: TGTGCCAGCAGCGACGATCGGCCTAGCGGCACAGATACGCAGTATTTT. It codes for CASSDDRPSGTDTQYF.

In this sample, this clone turned up once. This chain connects TRBV6-6 to TRBJ2-7, with TRBD1 as a possible D gene (6 bases). V lost 10 bases to trimming and J lost 0 bases, with 16 bases between them. CDR1 MNHNY and CDR2 SVGAGI come from the germline V gene (reference sequence). The CDR3 extends over 14 amino acids. The CDR3 DNA is TGTGCCACTATGAGGCAGGGGAGCTCCTACGAGCAGTACTTC. Its protein is CATMRQGSSYEQYF.

The chain joins TRBV4-1 to TRBJ2-3, with TRBD2 identical over 11 bases. The CDR3 runs 18 residues. The V segment lost 0 bases and the J segment 1 base; nucleotides outside the gene matches: 6. Germline V gives CDR1 MGHRA, CDR2 YSYEKL. The CDR3 DNA reads TGCGCCAGCAGCCAAGAACTAGCGGGAGCAACCGGCACAGATACGCAGTATTTT. Its protein product is CASSQELAGATGTDTQYF.